The 16 T cell receptor beta chains below all came from one sample that was sequenced in a study of blood T cell repertoires in COVID-19. Sequenced by immunoSEQ multiplex PCR; TCRdb stores in-frame clones only, minus some. The data hold some 170,000 clones, with more than 65% observed a single time. Specimen: PBMCs or T cells enriched from blood (not recorded which). Receptors originate from a man aged 50 to 60 who had recovered from COVID-19.

V is TRBV28 and J is TRBJ1-5; D is perhaps TRBD1 (6 bases). Trimming cost V 5 bases and J 5 bases, with 16 bases left between them. The CDR3 is made up of 15 amino acids. The germline CDR1 and CDR2 sequences are MDHEN and SYDVKM. CDR3 DNA: TGTGCCAGCAGTCCGACAGGCTCCCCCGATCAGCCCCAGCATTTT. Its protein is CASSPTGSPDQPQHF.

The V call is TRBV5-1, the J call TRBJ1-1, with TRBD1 as a possible D gene (5 bases). The germline gives CDR1 SGHRS, CDR2 YFSETQ. V dropped 4 bases and J dropped 1 base, with 8 bases sitting between them. This CDR3 comprises 13 residues. The CDR3 loop reads CASSTGQNTEAFF. In nucleotides, the CDR3 is TGCGCCAGCAGCACCGGACAGAACACTGAAGCTTTCTTT.

This clone appeared a single time. J is TRBJ1-4 and V is TRBV7-9; D unclear. The CDR3 spans 15 residues. CDR1 is SEHNR and CDR2 is FQNEAQ in the germline V gene (reference sequence). V lost 2 bases, J lost 0 bases, and 7 bases lay in between. CDR3 bases: TGTGCCAGCAGCTTAAACGGAGCAACTAATGAAAAACTGTTTTTT. Translating it yields CASSLNGATNEKLFF.

The chain recombines TRBV11-2 with TRBJ1-4, with 11 bases lining up with TRBD1. Trimming removed 8 bases from V and 8 bases from J; junction bases left unmatched: 4. The V gene's germline CDR1 is SGHAT and CDR2 FQNNGV. CDR3 length: 13 amino acids. The CDR3 DNA reads TGTGCCAGCGGACAGGGGGCGGTCGAAAAACTGTTTTTT. Translation: CASGQGAVEKLFF.

V is TRBV14 and J is TRBJ2-1; TRBD2 might be the D (6 bases). Trimming removed 1 base at V and 6 bases at J, with 7 bases between. The CDR3 totals 13 residues. Germline-derived CDR1 and CDR2 are SGHDN and FVKESK. CDR3 protein: CASSQGEVNEQFF. CDR3 sequence (DNA): TGTGCCAGCAGCCAAGGGGAGGTCAATGAGCAGTTCTTC.

The chain uses TRBV6-1 and TRBJ2-1; possible D gene TRBD2, 6 bases. V shed 1 base and J shed 7 bases, with 8 bases lying between them. The germline V gene encodes CDR1 MNHNS and CDR2 SASEGT. This CDR3 is built from 13 residues. The CDR3 loop reads CASSEEEGNEQFF. CDR3 nucleotides: TGTGCCAGCAGTGAAGAGGAGGGGAATGAGCAGTTCTTC.

This chain connects TRBV12-3 or TRBV12-4 to TRBJ2-7; D gene unclear. This CDR3 is built from 11 residues. CDR3 sequence reads: CARDFVHEQYF. CDR3 DNA: TGTGCGCGAGATTTTGTCCACGAGCAGTACTTC.

The V call is TRBV28, the J call TRBJ1-2; the D is unclear. CDR3 length equals 14 residues. CDR1 MDHEN and CDR2 SYDVKM come from the germline V gene. V was clipped by 3 bases and J by 4 bases, with 12 bases between them. Here the CDR3 DNA reads TGTGCCAGCAGTTTTTCACAGTCAGTCTATGGCTACACCTTC. Translating gives CASSFSQSVYGYTF.

V gene TRBV30 combines with J gene TRBJ1-2; weak D call: TRBD1 (5 bases). The V end lost 0 bases, the J end lost 12 bases, and 11 bases lay between the germline ends. Germline V gene lookup returns CDR1 GTSNPN and CDR2 SVGIG (reference sequence). The CDR3 spans 11 residues. The DNA of the CDR3 is TGTGCCTGGAGTGTAGGCGGGGGGGACACCTTC. This codes for CAWSVGGGDTF.

The count of this clone is one. This chain's CDR3 is CASSVRDRVNEQFF. Here the CDR3 DNA reads TGTGCCAGCAGCGTCCGGGACAGGGTCAATGAGCAGTTCTTC. The chain uses TRBV9 and TRBJ2-1, with TRBD1 matching 9 bases. The germline V gene encodes CDR1 SGDLS and CDR2 YYNGEE. CDR3 length: 14 amino acids. V lost 2 bases, J lost 6 bases, and 3 bases stayed unmatched.

J is TRBJ1-1 and V is TRBV11-2; 7 nucleotides match TRBD1. CDR3 length equals 14 residues. The ends lost 5 bases at V and 4 bases at J; junction bases unmatched: 7. Germline CDR1 is SGHAT and CDR2 is FQNNGV. The CDR3 reads CASSQGGILTEAFF. CDR3 nucleotides: TGTGCCAGCAGCCAGGGGGGTATTCTCACTGAAGCTTTCTTT.

The chain links TRBV11-2 to TRBJ2-3; 8 nucleotides agree with TRBD1. The CDR3 has 16 residues. V lost 5 bases to trimming and J lost 3 bases; unmatched junction nucleotides: 10. From germline, CDR1 is SGHAT and CDR2 FQNNGV. CDR3 bases: TGTGCCAGCAGCATCTCTCGGACAGGGCGAACAGATACGCAGTATTTT. Translation gives CASSISRTGRTDTQYF. Full variable domain (missing parts from reference TRBV11-2 and TRBJ2-3): EAGVAQSPRYKIIEKRQSVAFWCNPISGHATLYWYQQILGQGPKLLIQFQNNGVVDDSQLPKDRFSAERLKGVDSTLKIQPAKLEDSAVYLCASSISRTGRTDTQYFGPGTRLTVL.

This rearrangement joins TRBV30 to TRBJ2-2; 10 nucleotides match TRBD2. Per the germline V gene, CDR1 is GTSNPN and CDR2 is SVGIG (reference sequence). The CDR3 runs 15 residues. After removal of 4 bases from V and 4 bases from J, the junction contained 6 bases not matched to a gene. The CDR3 spells CAWTSGGASTGELFF. For the CDR3, the DNA is TGTGCCTGGACGAGCGGGGGGGCCAGCACCGGGGAGCTGTTTTTT.

The chain has TRBV6-4 and TRBJ2-7; the match to TRBD2 covers 9 bases. Per the germline V gene, CDR1 is MRHNA and CDR2 is SNTAGT. V lost 5 bases and J lost 3; bases outside the gene matches: 5. The CDR3 spans 14 residues. CDR3 amino acids: CASSLTSGNYEQYF. For the CDR3, the DNA is TGTGCCAGCAGTCTGACTAGCGGAAACTACGAGCAGTACTTC.

This chain joins TRBV18 and TRBJ1-5; 9 nucleotides line up with TRBD1. The CDR3 sequence is 17 residues long. From germline, CDR1 is KGHSH and CDR2 LQKENI. Losses at the gene ends were 2 bases for V and 0 bases for J; bases not matched to a gene: 5. The CDR3 nucleotides read TGTGCCAGCTCACCAGGACAGGGGTCCTATAGCAATCAGCCCCAGCATTTT. This translates into CASSPGQGSYSNQPQHF.

This rearrangement joins TRBV6-5 to TRBJ1-2; 9 bases map to TRBD1. Germline-derived CDR1 and CDR2 are MNHEY and SVGAGI. The CDR3 runs to 14 residues. V lost 4 bases, J lost 7 bases, and 7 bases stayed unmatched. This chain's CDR3 is CASSSQDRGSGYTF. CDR3 nucleotides: TGTGCCAGCAGTTCCCAGGACAGGGGTAGTGGCTACACCTTC.